The 21 T cell receptor beta chains below come from one sample, sequenced in a study of T-cell memory formation after mild COVID-19 listed by TCRdb under 2021. The receptor library was made with 5' RACE. This sample was sequenced with an Illumina NovaSeq 6000. TCRdb redid the processing of the public reads, applying fastp at Q25 and MiXCR, and retained in-frame beta chains. CDR3 protein sequences are deduplicated, and each keeps its most common genes and DNA. The sample yields 100,000 to 150,000 distinct CDR3 sequences; 16% were counted once. Approximately 15% of the sample lies in the top ten. Sample: PBMCs or a T cell subset sorted from them (not recorded which). Source of these receptors: an adult woman who had mild COVID-19 (a few samples of this study predate the infection). The sample titles of this study are shuffled in the database, so cell type and time point are left out; the donor was told from shared clones.

This chain links TRBV5-1 with TRBJ1-6, with a tentative D call TRBD1 (6 bases). The CDR3 is made up of 18 amino acids. Per the germline V gene, CDR1 is SGHRS and CDR2 is YFSETQ. V was shortened by 0 bases and J by 0 bases, with 13 bases between the two germline ends. The DNA for the CDR3 is TGCGCCAGCAGCTTGGGGGCAGGGGAAAGCTCCTATAATTCACCCCTCCACTTT. Translation: CASSLGAGESSYNSPLHF.

This clonotype was detected only a few times. The chain links TRBV5-6 to TRBJ1-1; tentative D call: TRBD1 (5 bases). V shed 3 bases and J shed 0 bases, with 6 bases lying between them. CDR3 length: 13 amino acids. Germline assignment: CDR1 SGHDT and CDR2 YYEEEE. The CDR3 sequence: CASSWGVNTEAFF. In nucleotides, the CDR3 is TGTGCCAGCAGCTGGGGGGTGAACACTGAAGCTTTCTTT.

This clonotype was recorded a few times. The genes are TRBV20-1 and TRBJ2-7; 8 nucleotides match TRBD1. Germline V gives CDR1 DFQATT, CDR2 SNEGSKA (reference sequence). This CDR3 is 11 amino acids long. J was trimmed by 12 bases and V by 1 base; bases with no gene match: 5. The chain's CDR3 is CSARVTGDRYF. The CDR3 DNA is TGCAGTGCTAGAGTGACAGGGGATCGGTACTTC.

This clonotype was counted a few times. The chain links TRBV5-1 to TRBJ2-7; 12 bases are a match to TRBD1. Trimming cost V 3 bases and J 5 bases; bases outside gene matches: 3. Germline V gives CDR1 SGHRS, CDR2 YFSETQ. The CDR3 contains 14 residues. CDR3 bases: TGCGCCAGCAGCTGGGGACAGGGGGCGGACGAGCAGTACTTC. Translation gives CASSWGQGADEQYF.

The V and J genes are TRBV5-1 and TRBJ2-5; D remains ambiguous. Germline-derived CDR1 and CDR2 are SGHRS and YFSETQ. The CDR3 is 13 residues long. The V end lost 1 base, the J end lost 3 bases, and 7 bases lay between the germline ends. CDR3 amino acids: CASSLTEKETQYF. The CDR3 DNA follows: TGCGCCAGCAGCTTGACAGAAAAAGAGACCCAGTACTTC.

The rearrangement links TRBV5-1 to TRBJ2-3; unclear D gene. Germline CDR1 and CDR2: SGHRS and YFSETQ. The CDR3 has 14 amino acids. V was cut by 4 bases and J by 0 bases, with 9 bases left in between. The CDR3 DNA reads as TGCGCCAGCAGCCTACAGAAAAGCACAGATACGCAGTATTTT. This gives the protein CASSLQKSTDTQYF.

This clonotype was seen a few times. CDR3 region: CSARASGLGTQYF. DNA for the CDR3: TGCAGTGCTAGAGCCTCTGGCCTTGGGACCCAGTACTTC. This rearrangement joins TRBV20-1 to TRBJ2-5, with no clear D. This CDR3 spans 13 amino acids. Germline V CDR1 and CDR2: DFQATT, SNEGSKA (reference sequence). V lost 1 base to trimming and J lost 7 bases, with 13 bases between them.

This chain joins TRBV12-5 and TRBJ2-1; no clear D gene. Trimming shortened V by 0 bases and J by 8 bases, and 2 bases separated the two germline ends. The CDR3 is 11 amino acids. CDR1 is LGHNT, CDR2 FRNRAP, per germline. The DNA of the CDR3 is TGTGCTAGTGGTTTGGTAGATGAGCAGTTCTTC. It is translated as CASGLVDEQFF.

The chain combines TRBV12-3 or TRBV12-4 with TRBJ1-5; 7 nucleotides match TRBD1. This CDR3 spans 18 amino acids. V trimming: 4 bases; J trimming: 4 bases; junction bases outside the gene matches: 16. CDR3 residues: CASSSNPTGTGANQPQHF. In nucleotides, the CDR3 is TGTGCCAGCAGTTCGAACCCCACGGGCACAGGGGCGAATCAGCCCCAGCATTTT.

This clonotype was detected only a few times. The V call is TRBV10-3, the J call TRBJ2-5, with TRBD2 as a possible D gene (5 bases). This CDR3 spans 13 amino acids. Germline assignment: CDR1 ENHRY and CDR2 SYGVKD. V was clipped by 2 bases and J by 5 bases, with 9 bases between them. CDR3 DNA: TGTGCCATCAGTGAGGGACTTGGGGAGACCCAGTACTTC. This gives the protein CAISEGLGETQYF.

The sample holds many counts of this clonotype. V gene TRBV24-1 combines with J gene TRBJ2-3; 8 bases map to TRBD2. CDR3 length: 14 residues. After removal of 9 bases from V and 3 bases from J, the junction contained 7 bases not matched to a gene. Germline V lookup: CDR1 KGHDR, CDR2 SFDVKD. CDR3: CATARGVGTDTQYF. Here the CDR3 DNA reads TGTGCCACCGCGCGGGGGGTAGGGACAGATACGCAGTATTTT.

The rearrangement uses TRBV4-3 and TRBJ2-7; D gene uncertain. The germline V gene encodes CDR1 LGHNA and CDR2 YSLEER. The V end was cut by 1 base, the J end by 2 bases, with 12 bases between. The CDR3 spans 15 residues. CDR3 region: CASSQGRAPAYEQYF. As DNA, the CDR3 is TGCGCCAGCAGCCAAGGCCGGGCACCCGCCTACGAGCAGTACTTC.

CDR3 bases: TGTGCCAGCAGCTTAACGGGTTTATCCTACGAGCAGTACTTC. Translated, it gives CASSLTGLSYEQYF. The chain joins TRBV11-3 to TRBJ2-7; D not resolved. This CDR3 is 14 amino acids long. Trimming stripped 2 bases from V and 1 base from J, with 9 bases between. Germline CDR1 SGHNT, CDR2 YENEEA.

The V call is TRBV6-5, the J call TRBJ2-7; D possibly corresponds to TRBD1 (6 bases). The CDR3 covers 12 residues. The germline CDR1 and CDR2 sequences are MNHEY and SVGAGI. The ends were cut back, 6 bases at V and 3 bases at J, with 9 bases in the middle. For the CDR3, the DNA is TGTGCCAGCAGAATGACAGGCTACGAGCAGTACTTC. Residues: CASRMTGYEQYF.

The rearrangement joins TRBV3-1 to TRBJ2-1, with 7 bases lining up with TRBD1. CDR1 LGHDT and CDR2 YNNKEL come from the germline V gene (reference sequence). V lost 0 bases, J lost 3 bases, and 8 bases stayed unmatched. The CDR3 sequence is 17 residues long. CDR3 coding DNA: TGTGCCAGCAGCCAAGATCTCACAGGGGCAGACTACAATGAGCAGTTCTTC. Translated, it gives CASSQDLTGADYNEQFF.

The chain recombines TRBV28 with TRBJ2-7; possibly TRBD1 for D (6 bases). Deletions cut 4 bases from V and 0 bases from J, with 16 bases between. CDR1 MDHEN and CDR2 SYDVKM come from the germline V gene. The CDR3 is 16 amino acids. CDR3 region: CASSSPGQGSSYEQYF. The CDR3 nucleotides read TGTGCCAGCAGTTCCCCGGGGCAGGGGAGCTCCTACGAGCAGTACTTC.

The genes are TRBV11-3 and TRBJ2-7; 7 bases fit TRBD2. CDR3 length: 16 residues. Germline V gene sequence: CDR1 SGHNT, CDR2 YENEEA. V gave up 8 bases and J gave up 3 bases; unmatched junction bases: 16. The CDR3 DNA is TGTGCCAGCCGGAGGGAGGGAGGCTTAACCCACTACGAGCAGTACTTC. Protein product: CASRREGGLTHYEQYF.

This clonotype was counted a single time. The chain couples TRBV19 to TRBJ2-7; perhaps D is TRBD1 or TRBD2 (5 bases each). The CDR3 loop spans 12 amino acids. The germline V and J ends were trimmed by 6 bases and 6 bases, with 12 bases remaining between them. The germline gives CDR1 LNHDA, CDR2 SQIVND (reference sequence). Here the CDR3 reads CASRAGRGEQYF. Here the CDR3 DNA reads TGTGCCAGTAGGGCAGGGAGAGGCGAGCAGTACTTC.

The genes are TRBV5-5 and TRBJ2-2, with 10 nucleotides matching TRBD2. V was pared by 1 base and J by 4 bases, with 10 bases of the junction left unmatched. The CDR3 has 18 amino acids. CDR1 and CDR2 from the germline V gene are SGHKS and YYEKEE (reference sequence). The CDR3 coding sequence is TGTGCCAGCAGCTTGTTACTAGCGGGGCCGCTGGTCACCGGGGAGCTGTTTTTT. It specifies CASSLLLAGPLVTGELFF. Variable domain in full (rest from reference TRBV5-5 and TRBJ2-2): DAGVTQSPTHLIKTRGQQVTLRCSPISGHKSVSWYQQVLGQGPQFIFQYYEKEERGRGNFPDRFSARQFPNYSSELNVNALLLGDSALYLCASSLLLAGPLVTGELFFGEGSRLTVL.

CDR3 DNA sequence: TGTGCCAGCAGTTATTCGCAGGGAGTGGTCACAGATACGCAGTATTTT. Translating it yields CASSYSQGVVTDTQYF. The V call is TRBV6-5, the J call TRBJ2-3; D tentatively reads TRBD1 or TRBD2 (5 bases each). The germline V and J ends were trimmed by 3 bases and 2 bases, with 15 bases remaining between them. Germline V gene sequence: CDR1 MNHEY, CDR2 SVGAGI. CDR3 length: 16 amino acids.

This clonotype was observed many times. The chain combines TRBV5-6 with TRBJ2-7; 10 bases fit TRBD2. Germline CDR1 and CDR2: SGHDT and YYEEEE. Trimming at V came to 0 bases and at J to 2 bases, leaving 2 bases not matched to a gene. CDR3 length equals 15 residues. The chain's CDR3 is CASSLGTSGTYEQYF. The DNA for the CDR3 is TGTGCCAGCAGCTTGGGGACTAGCGGAACCTACGAGCAGTACTTC.